The subject of this entry is one TCR beta chain. The specificity of this receptor is unknown. Per-base quality was not reported, and no clone a single base away is much larger than it. The junction shows trimming of 0 bases on V and 2 bases on J, and the gene matches do not reach 4 bases of it. In the germline V gene, CDR1 corresponds to MGHRA and CDR2 to YSYEKL. The CDR3 runs 16 residues from the cysteine to the phenylalanine. Only CDR3 DNA is held: 48 bases, read in frame from base 1. This sample was taken from a study of blood T cells in healthy people across ages (dated by TCRdb to the mid-2010s). With respect to the entire study: In model experiments, template switching captured about one uniquely barcoded TCR beta cDNA molecule for every two T cells. Using deep sequencing normalized with unique cDNA molecular identifiers, the study measured how TCR beta repertoire diversity changes with age. The donors were divided into four age groups: young (average around 15 years), middle-aged (around 41), aged (62) and long-lived (approximately 74). To avoid experimental bias, donors of different ages were randomly spread across the sequencing lanes. Using the same blood draw, the study looked at two additional independent replicas of 1 million unique cDNA reads for two donors, one aged 18 to 30 and the other aged 80 or older.

Library creation used 5' RACE. These reads were obtained on an Illumina HiSeq 2500. A second PCR of about 7 to 12 cycles was run with a J-beta primer mix and a sample-barcoded 5' primer. A unique molecular identifier was introduced onto each TCR beta cDNA molecule by a template-switch 5' adaptor carrying 12 random nucleotides. Each sample yielded at least 3 million CDR3-containing paired-end reads. The Mint cDNA synthesis kit, primed by a TRBC-specific oligonucleotide, was used to synthesize first-strand cDNA from all RNA. All cDNA was treated with uracil-DNA glycosylase and then went through a first 18-cycle PCR with the universal primers M1SS and BC2_uni_R. The paper's processing steps were these. For normalization, 1 million high-quality reads, each with a distinct molecular identifier, were randomly selected from each sample. Instead of being binned into consensus sequences, reads that shared molecular identifiers were thrown out. MiTCR, with a Q25 quality threshold and the strictest error-elimination algorithm, was used for CDR3 identification, clonotype clustering and error correction. A nonparametric unseen species model using Euler transformation provided a lower-bound estimate of total TCR beta diversity. The public sequencing data were trimmed at Q25 with fastp and processed into clonotypes with MiXCR by TCRdb, which kept only in-frame beta chains. For every CDR3 protein sequence, its rows merge into one entry that carries the most common genes and DNA. TCRdb, not the authors, supplied the V and J calls. The sample table records roughly 1,500,000 distinct CDR3 sequences; almost 35% of these occur just once. The top ten constitute around 11% of the sample.

Systemically healthy Caucasian individuals from Russia, some 36 in total and aged 6 to 90 years, were included as donors. Each donor gave 8.5 to 10 milliliters of peripheral blood, collected into EDTA-treated Vacutainer tubes. Ficoll-Paque density-gradient centrifugation was used to isolate PBMCs, with at least 6.5 million per sample. Total RNA was extracted from PBMCs with Trizol reagent, with at least 5 micrograms obtained per sample. For every donor, an aliquot of PBMCs went through flow cytometry to measure the percentages of naive CD45RAhigh/CD27high T cells. Findings and caveats that apply to the study as a whole: Estimates of total diversity from one million sequenced T cells were regarded as lower bounds and underestimates. The CMV infection status of donors was not known, potentially confounding age-related changes in expanded clonotypes. The long-lived group showed more naive CD4+ T cells, fewer expanded clones and increased TCR diversity than the aged group, suggesting age selection. Since profiling was done on bulk unsorted PBMCs, naive and antigen-experienced compartments could not be conclusively compared. Observed TCR beta diversity correlated strongly with the percentage of naive T cells measured by flow cytometry. As age increased, observed TCR beta diversity per million T cells dropped in a roughly linear way, and a significant reduction was already evident by age about 40.

Source material: blood. The receptor chain draws on TRBV4-1 and TRBJ2-5; TRBD2 matches 9 bases in the middle. The TCR sequence derives from a woman aged 30 to 39 in good health. In nucleotide form, the sequence is TGCGCCAGCAGCCAAGAGCTAGCGGGAATACAAGAGACCCAGTACTTC. This codes for CASSQELAGIQETQYF.